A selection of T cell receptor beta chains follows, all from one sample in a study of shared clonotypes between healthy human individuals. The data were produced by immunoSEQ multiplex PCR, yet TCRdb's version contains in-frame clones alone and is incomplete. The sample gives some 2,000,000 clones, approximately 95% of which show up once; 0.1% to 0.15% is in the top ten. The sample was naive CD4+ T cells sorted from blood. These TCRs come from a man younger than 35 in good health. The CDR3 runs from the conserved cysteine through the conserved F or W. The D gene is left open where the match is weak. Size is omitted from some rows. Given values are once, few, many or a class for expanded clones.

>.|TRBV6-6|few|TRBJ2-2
CASSYLNTGELFF
TGTGCCAGCAGTTACTTGAACACCGGGGAGCTGTTTTTT
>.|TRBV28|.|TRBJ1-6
CASSLGSDYPLHF
TGTGCCAGCAGTTTAGGGTCTGACTATCCCCTCCACTTT
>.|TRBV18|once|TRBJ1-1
CASSLGITDTEAFF
TGTGCCAGCTCACTGGGGATTACGGACACTGAAGCTTTCTTT
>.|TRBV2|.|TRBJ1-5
CASNEGNNQPQHF
TGTGCCAGCAACGAGGGGAACAATCAGCCCCAGCATTTT
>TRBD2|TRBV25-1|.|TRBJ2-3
CASSSSGEGNTQYF
TGTGCCAGCAGTTCTAGCGGGGAGGGGAATACGCAGTATTTT
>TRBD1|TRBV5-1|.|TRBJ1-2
CASTRDRGPWGYTF
TGCGCCAGCACCCGGGACAGGGGGCCGTGGGGCTACACCTTC
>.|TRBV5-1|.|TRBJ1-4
CASSLERVGSTNEKLFF
TGCGCCAGCAGCTTGGAGAGGGTTGGCTCGACTAATGAAAAACTGTTTTTT
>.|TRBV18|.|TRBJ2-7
CASSPRDPPYEQYF
TGTGCCAGCTCACCAAGGGACCCTCCCTACGAGCAGTACTTC
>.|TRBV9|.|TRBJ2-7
CASSVVWEVEQYF
TGTGCCAGCAGCGTAGTTTGGGAAGTCGAGCAGTACTTC
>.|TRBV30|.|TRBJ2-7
CAWADRGSYEQYF
TGTGCCTGGGCCGACCGTGGCTCCTACGAGCAGTACTTC
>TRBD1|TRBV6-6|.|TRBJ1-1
CASSPTPTGTGRGAFF
TGTGCCAGCAGCCCCACCCCAACCGGGACAGGGCGTGGAGCTTTCTTT
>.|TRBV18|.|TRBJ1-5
CASSPEALNQPQHF
TGTGCCAGCTCACCCGAGGCCTTAAATCAGCCCCAGCATTTT
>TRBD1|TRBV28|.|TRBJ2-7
CASSAPGQGGYEQYF
TGTGCCAGCAGTGCACCGGGACAGGGGGGCTACGAGCAGTACTTC
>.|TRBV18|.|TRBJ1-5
CASSRGNQPQHF
TGTGCCAGCTCACGGGGTAATCAGCCCCAGCATTTT
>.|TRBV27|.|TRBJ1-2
CASRGSGRYYGYTF
TGTGCCAGCAGAGGAAGCGGTCGCTACTATGGCTACACCTTC
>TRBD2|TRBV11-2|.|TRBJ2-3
CASSSKAGWVPDTQYF
TGTGCCAGCAGCTCGAAAGCGGGATGGGTCCCAGATACGCAGTATTTT
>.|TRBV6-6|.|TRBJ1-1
CASTYTQGNTEAFF
TGTGCCAGCACCTATACCCAGGGGAACACTGAAGCTTTCTTT
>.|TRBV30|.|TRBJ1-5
CAWGDRSNQPQHF
TGTGCCTGGGGCGACAGGAGCAATCAGCCCCAGCATTTT
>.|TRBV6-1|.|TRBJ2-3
CASSERSGGTDTQYF
TGTGCCAGCAGTGAAAGGTCAGGGGGCACAGATACGCAGTATTTT
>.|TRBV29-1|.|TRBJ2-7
CSVGSSYEQYF
TGCAGCGTGGGGAGCTCCTACGAGCAGTACTTC
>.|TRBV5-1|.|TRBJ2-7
CASSLADSFYEQYF
TGCGCCAGCAGCTTGGCGGACAGCTTTTACGAGCAGTACTTC
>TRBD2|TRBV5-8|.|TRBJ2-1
CASSYGLANYNEQFF
TGTGCCAGCAGCTACGGACTAGCGAACTACAATGAGCAGTTCTTC
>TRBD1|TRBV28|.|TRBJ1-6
CASSLIGTVRSPLHF
TGTGCCAGCAGTTTAATAGGGACAGTCCGTTCACCCCTCCACTTT
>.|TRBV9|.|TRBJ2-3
CASSVALLALGTDTQYF
TGTGCCAGCAGCGTAGCTCTTTTAGCTCTAGGGACAGATACGCAGTATTTT
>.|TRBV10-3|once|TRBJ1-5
CAISESGGAYQPQHF
TGTGCCATCAGTGAGTCTGGGGGCGCATATCAGCCCCAGCATTTT
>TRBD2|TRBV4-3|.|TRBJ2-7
CASSQFPTGGLGAYEQYF
TGCGCCAGCAGCCAATTCCCTACGGGAGGACTAGGGGCCTACGAGCAGTACTTC
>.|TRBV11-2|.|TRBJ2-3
CASTPGDTQYF
TGTGCCAGCACCCCGGGGGATACGCAGTATTTT
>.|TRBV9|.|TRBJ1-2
CASSVNSFYGYTF
TGTGCCAGCAGCGTGAACAGCTTCTATGGCTACACCTTC
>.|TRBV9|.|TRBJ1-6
CASSVTDSNSPLHF
TGTGCCAGCAGCGTGACGGACAGTAATTCACCCCTCCACTTT
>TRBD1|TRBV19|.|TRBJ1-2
CASSTRDRGVPIYGYTF
TGTGCCAGTAGTACTCGGGACAGGGGGGTTCCCATCTATGGCTACACCTTC
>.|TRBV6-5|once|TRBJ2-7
CASRRRRVSPSEQYF
TGTGCCAGCAGAAGGCGAAGGGTCAGTCCGAGCGAGCAGTACTTC
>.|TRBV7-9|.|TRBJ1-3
CASSLTGYGLGNTIYF
TGTGCCAGCAGCCTGACAGGTTACGGCTTAGGAAACACCATATATTTT
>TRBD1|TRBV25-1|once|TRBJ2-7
CASSEPGGSYEQYF
TGTGCCAGCAGTGAACCAGGGGGCTCCTACGAGCAGTACTTC
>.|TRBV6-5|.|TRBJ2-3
CASSRGEDTQYF
TGTGCCAGCAGTCGCGGCGAAGATACGCAGTATTTT
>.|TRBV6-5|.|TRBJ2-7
CASKDRSYEQYF
TGTGCCAGCAAGGACAGATCCTACGAGCAGTACTTC
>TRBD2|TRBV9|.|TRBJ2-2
CASSETSGNTGELFF
TGTGCCAGCAGCGAGACTAGCGGTAACACCGGGGAGCTGTTTTTT
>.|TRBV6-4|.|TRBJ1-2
CASSESRGYEGYTF
TGTGCCAGCAGTGAAAGTAGGGGATATGAAGGCTACACCTTC
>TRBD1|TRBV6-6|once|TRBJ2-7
CASSQDRAYEQYF
TGTGCCAGCAGTCAGGACAGGGCCTACGAGCAGTACTTC